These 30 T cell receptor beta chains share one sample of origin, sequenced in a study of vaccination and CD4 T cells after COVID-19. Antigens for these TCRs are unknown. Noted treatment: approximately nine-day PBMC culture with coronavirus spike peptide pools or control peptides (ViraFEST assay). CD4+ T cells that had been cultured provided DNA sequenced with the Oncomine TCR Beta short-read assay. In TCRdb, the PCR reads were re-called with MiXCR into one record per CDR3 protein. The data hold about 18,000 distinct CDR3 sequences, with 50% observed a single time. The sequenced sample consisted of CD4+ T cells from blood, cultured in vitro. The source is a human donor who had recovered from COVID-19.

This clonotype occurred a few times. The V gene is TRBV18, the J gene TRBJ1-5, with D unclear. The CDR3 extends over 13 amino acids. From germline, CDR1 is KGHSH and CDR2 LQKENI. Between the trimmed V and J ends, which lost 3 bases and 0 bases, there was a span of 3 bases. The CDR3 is CASSPYSNQPQHF. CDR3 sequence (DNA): TGTGCCAGCTCACCCTATAGCAATCAGCCCCAGCATTTT.

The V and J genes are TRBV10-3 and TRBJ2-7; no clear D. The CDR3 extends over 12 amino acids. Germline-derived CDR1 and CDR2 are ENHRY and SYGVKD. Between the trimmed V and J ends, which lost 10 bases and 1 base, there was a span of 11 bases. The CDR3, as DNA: TGTGCCAGCTCCCGGGTGTCCTACGAGCAGTACTTC. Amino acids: CASSRVSYEQYF.

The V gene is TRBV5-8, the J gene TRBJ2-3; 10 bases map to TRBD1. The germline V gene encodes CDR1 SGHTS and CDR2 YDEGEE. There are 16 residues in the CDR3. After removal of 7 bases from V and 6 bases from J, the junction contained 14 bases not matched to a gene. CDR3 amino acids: CASDRDRGSGRDTQYF. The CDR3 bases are TGTGCCAGCGACCGGGACAGGGGATCGGGTAGGGATACGCAGTATTTT. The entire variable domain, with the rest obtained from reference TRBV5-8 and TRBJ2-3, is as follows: EAGVTQSPTHLIKTRGQQATLRCSPISGHTSVYWYQQALGLGLQFLLWYDEGEERNRGNFPPRFSGRQFPNYSSELNVNALELEDSALYLCASDRDRGSGRDTQYFGPGTRLTVL.

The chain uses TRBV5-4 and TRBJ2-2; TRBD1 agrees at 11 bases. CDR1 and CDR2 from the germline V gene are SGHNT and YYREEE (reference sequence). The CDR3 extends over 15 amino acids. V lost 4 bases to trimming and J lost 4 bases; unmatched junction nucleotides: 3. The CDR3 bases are TGTGCCAGCAGCCCTGGGACAGGGGGCACCGGGGAGCTGTTTTTT. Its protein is CASSPGTGGTGELFF.

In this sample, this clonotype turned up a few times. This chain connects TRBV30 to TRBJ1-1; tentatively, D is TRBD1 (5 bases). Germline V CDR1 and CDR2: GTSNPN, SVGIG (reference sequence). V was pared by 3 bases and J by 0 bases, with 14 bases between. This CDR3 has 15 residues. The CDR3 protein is CAWRGGIWMNTEAFF. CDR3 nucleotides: TGTGCCTGGAGGGGGGGAATATGGATGAACACTGAAGCTTTCTTT.

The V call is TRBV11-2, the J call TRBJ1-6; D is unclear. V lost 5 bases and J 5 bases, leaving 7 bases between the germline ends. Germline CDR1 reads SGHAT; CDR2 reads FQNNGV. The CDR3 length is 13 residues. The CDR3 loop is CASSRHNNSPLHF. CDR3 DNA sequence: TGTGCCAGCAGCAGACATAATAATTCACCCCTCCACTTT.

The CDR3 spells CASSATSGGDTQYF. The CDR3 DNA is TGTGCCAGCTCGGCGACTAGCGGTGGAGATACGCAGTATTTT. This chain joins TRBV5-4 and TRBJ2-3, with 9 bases fitting TRBD2. V gave up 7 bases and J gave up 5 bases; unmatched junction bases: 8. The germline gives CDR1 SGHNT, CDR2 YYREEE (reference sequence). This CDR3 has 14 residues.

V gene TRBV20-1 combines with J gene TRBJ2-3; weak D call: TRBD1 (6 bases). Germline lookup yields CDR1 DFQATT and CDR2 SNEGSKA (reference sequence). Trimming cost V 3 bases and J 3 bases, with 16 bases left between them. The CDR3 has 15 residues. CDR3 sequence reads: CSASHPGQGTDTQYF. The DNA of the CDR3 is TGCAGTGCTAGTCATCCGGGACAAGGAACAGATACGCAGTATTTT.

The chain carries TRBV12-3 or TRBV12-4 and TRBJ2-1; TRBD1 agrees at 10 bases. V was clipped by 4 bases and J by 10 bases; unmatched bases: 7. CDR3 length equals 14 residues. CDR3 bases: TGTGCCAGCAGTTCCCCCGACAGGGGGCGGGAGCAGTTCTTC. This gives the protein CASSSPDRGREQFF.

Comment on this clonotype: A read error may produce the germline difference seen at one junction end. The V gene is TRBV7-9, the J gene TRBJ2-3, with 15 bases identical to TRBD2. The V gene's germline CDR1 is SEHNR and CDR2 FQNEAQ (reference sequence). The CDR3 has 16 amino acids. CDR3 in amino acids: CASSPGLAGGIDTQYF. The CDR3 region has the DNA TGTGCCAGCAGCCCGGGACTAGCGGGAGGTATCGATACGCAGTACTTT.

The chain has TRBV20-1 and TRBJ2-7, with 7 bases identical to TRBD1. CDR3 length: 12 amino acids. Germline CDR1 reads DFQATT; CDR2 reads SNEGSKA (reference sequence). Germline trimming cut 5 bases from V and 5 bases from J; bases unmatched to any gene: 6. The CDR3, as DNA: TGCAGTGCTGCCCGGGACAGTGACGAGCAGTACTTC. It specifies CSAARDSDEQYF.

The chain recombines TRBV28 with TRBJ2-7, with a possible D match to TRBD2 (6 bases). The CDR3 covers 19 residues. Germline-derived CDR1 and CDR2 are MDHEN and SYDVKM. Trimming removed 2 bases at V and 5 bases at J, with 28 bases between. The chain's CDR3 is CASSLPLRVGGLRRDEQYF. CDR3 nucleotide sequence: TGTGCCAGCAGTTTACCCCTCCGGGTGGGAGGCCTCAGGAGGGACGAGCAGTACTTC.

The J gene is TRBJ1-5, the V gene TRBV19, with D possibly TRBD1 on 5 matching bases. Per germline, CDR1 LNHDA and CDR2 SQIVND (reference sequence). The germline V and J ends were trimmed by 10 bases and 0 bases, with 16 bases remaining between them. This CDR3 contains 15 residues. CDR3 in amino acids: CATLGADYSNQPQHF. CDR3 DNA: TGTGCCACCCTAGGGGCAGATTATAGCAATCAGCCCCAGCATTTT.

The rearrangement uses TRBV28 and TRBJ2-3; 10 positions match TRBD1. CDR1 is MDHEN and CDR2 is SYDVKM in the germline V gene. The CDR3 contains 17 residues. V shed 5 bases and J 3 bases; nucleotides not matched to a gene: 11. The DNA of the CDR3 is TGTGCCAGCAGTGCCGGGACAGGGGTAGGGAGGACAGATACGCAGTATTTT. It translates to CASSAGTGVGRTDTQYF.

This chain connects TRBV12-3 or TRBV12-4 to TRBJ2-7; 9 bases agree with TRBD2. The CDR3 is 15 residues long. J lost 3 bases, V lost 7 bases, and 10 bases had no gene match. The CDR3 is CASTLGLAGNYEQYF. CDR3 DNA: TGTGCCAGCACCCTCGGGCTAGCGGGAAACTACGAGCAGTACTTC.

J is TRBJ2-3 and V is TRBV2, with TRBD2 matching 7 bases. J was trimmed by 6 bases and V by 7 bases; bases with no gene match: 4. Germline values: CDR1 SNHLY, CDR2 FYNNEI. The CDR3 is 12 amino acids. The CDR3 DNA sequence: TGTGCCAGCAATCCCGGGAGGGATACGCAGTATTTT. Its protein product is CASNPGRDTQYF.

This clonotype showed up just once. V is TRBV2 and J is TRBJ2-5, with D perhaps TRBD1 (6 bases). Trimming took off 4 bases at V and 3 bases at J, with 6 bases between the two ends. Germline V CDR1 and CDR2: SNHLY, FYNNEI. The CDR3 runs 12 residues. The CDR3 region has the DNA TGTGCCAGCAGTGGACAGGAAGAGACCCAGTACTTC. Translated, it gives CASSGQEETQYF.

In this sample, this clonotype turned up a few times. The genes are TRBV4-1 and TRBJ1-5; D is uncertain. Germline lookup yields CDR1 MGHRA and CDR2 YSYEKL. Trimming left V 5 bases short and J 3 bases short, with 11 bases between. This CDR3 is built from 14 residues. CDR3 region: CASSYDRSNQPQHF. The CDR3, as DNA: TGCGCCAGCAGCTATGACCGATCCAATCAGCCCCAGCATTTT.

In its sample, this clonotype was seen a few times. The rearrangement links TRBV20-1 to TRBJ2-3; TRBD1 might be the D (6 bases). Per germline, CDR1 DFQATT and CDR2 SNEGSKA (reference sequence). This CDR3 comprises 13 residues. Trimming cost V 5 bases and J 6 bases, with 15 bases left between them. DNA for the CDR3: TGCAGTGCTGCGGACAGTGGGACGGATACGCAGTATTTT. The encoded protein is CSAADSGTDTQYF.

This chain's CDR3 is CASRLWDRGPEAFF. CDR3 in DNA: TGTGCCAGCAGACTATGGGACAGGGGCCCTGAAGCTTTCTTT. This chain links TRBV6-1 with TRBJ1-1, with 10 bases lining up with TRBD1. The J segment lost 6 bases and the V segment lost 6 bases, leaving 7 bases of the junction unmatched. The CDR3 has 14 residues. The germline CDR1 and CDR2 sequences are MNHNS and SASEGT.

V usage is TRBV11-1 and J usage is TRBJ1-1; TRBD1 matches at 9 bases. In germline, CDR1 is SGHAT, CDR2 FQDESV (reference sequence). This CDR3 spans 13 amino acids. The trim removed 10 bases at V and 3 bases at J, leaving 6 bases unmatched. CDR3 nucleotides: TGTGCCACCGGACAGGGGATGGACACTGAAGCTTTCTTT. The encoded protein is CATGQGMDTEAFF. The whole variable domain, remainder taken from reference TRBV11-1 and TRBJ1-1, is EAEVAQSPRYKITEKSQAVAFWCDPISGHATLYWYRQILGQGPELLVQFQDESVVDDSQLPKDRFSAERLKGVDSTLKIQPAELGDSAMYLCATGQGMDTEAFFGQGTRLTVV.

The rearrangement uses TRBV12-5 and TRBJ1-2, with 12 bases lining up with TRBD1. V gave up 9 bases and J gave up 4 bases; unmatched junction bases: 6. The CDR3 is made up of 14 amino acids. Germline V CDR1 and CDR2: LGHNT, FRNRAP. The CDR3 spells CASSRDRGPYGYTF. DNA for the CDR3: TGTGCTAGCTCCCGGGACAGGGGGCCCTATGGCTACACCTTC. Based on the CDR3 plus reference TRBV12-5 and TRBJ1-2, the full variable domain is DARVTQTPRHKVTEMGQEVTMRCQPILGHNTVFWYRQTMMQGLELLAYFRNRAPLDDSGMPKDRFSAEMPDATLATLKIQPSEPRDSAVYFCASSRDRGPYGYTFGSGTRLTVV.

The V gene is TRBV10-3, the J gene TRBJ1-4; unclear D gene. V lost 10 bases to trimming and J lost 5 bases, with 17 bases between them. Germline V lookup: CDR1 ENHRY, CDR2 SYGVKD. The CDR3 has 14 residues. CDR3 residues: CATRPIGTNEKLFF. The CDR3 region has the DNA TGTGCCACCAGGCCCATTGGTACGAATGAAAAACTGTTTTTT.

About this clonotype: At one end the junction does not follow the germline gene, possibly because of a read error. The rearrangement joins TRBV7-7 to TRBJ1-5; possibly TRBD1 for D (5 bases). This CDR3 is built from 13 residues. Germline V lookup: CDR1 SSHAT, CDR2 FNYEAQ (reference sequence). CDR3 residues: CASSRGVNQPQHF. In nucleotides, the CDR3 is TGTGCTAGCAGCCGAGGGGTGAATCAGCCCCAGCATTTT. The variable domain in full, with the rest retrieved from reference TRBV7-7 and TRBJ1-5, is GAGVSQSPRYKVTKRGQDVTLRCDPISSHATLYWYQQALGQGPEFLTYFNYEAQPDKSGLPSDRFSAERPEGSISTLTIQRTEQRDSAMYRCASSRGVNQPQHFGDGTRLSIL.

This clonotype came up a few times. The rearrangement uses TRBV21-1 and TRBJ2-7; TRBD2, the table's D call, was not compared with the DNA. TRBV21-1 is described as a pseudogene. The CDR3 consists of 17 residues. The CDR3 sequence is CASSKGLGGRGTYEQYF. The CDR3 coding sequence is TGTGCCAGCAGCAAAGGACTGGGCGGGAGGGGAACCTACGAGCAGTACTTC.

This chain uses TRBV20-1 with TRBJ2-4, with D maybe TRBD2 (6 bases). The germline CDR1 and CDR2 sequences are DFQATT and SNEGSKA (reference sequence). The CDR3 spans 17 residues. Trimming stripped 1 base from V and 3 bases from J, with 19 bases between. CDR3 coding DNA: TGCAGTGCTAGAGTACGCGGGACGGGCTGGGGCAAAAACATTCAGTACTTC. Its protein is CSARVRGTGWGKNIQYF.

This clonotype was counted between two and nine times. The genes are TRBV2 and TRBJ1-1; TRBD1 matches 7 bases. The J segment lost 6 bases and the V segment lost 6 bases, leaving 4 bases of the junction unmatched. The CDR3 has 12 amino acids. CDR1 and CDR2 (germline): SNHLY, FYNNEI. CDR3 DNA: TGTGCCAGCAGAGGGGACAGCCCTGAAGCTTTCTTT. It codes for CASRGDSPEAFF.

CDR3 in DNA: TGTGCCAGCAGCTTGCACAGGGGGAGCTACAATGAGCAGTTCTTC. Amino acids: CASSLHRGSYNEQFF. The V gene is TRBV7-2, the J gene TRBJ2-1, with 8 positions matching TRBD1. Per the germline V gene, CDR1 is SGHTA and CDR2 is FQGNSA. V dropped 3 bases and J dropped 3; count of bases not matched to a gene: 4. The CDR3 loop spans 15 amino acids.

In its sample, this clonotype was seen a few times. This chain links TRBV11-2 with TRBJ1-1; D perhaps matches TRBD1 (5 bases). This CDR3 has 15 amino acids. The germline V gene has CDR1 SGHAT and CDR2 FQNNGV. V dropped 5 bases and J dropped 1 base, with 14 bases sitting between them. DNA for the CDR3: TGTGCCAGCAGCCCCACCGGCCAGGGGAACACTGAAGCTTTCTTT. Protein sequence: CASSPTGQGNTEAFF.

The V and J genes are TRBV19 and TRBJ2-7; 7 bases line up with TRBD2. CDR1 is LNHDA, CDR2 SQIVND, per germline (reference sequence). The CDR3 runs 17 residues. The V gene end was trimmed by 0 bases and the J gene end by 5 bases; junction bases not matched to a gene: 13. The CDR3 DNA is TGTGCCAGTAGTATAGATCGCAAGGGAGGGCCGAGTGACGAGCAGTACTTC. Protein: CASSIDRKGGPSDEQYF.